This T cell receptor beta chain was documented in a study of T cell clonotyping in hematopoietic cell transplantation. Points from the study as a whole: CD4 and CD8 repertoire contributions could not be separated without sorting. Pathologically expanded recipient clonotypes increased progressively from day 30 to day 180 as diversity fell. Graft donor and pretransplant recipient Inverse Simpson Index values predicted broader posttransplant TCR diversity.

Germline V gives CDR1 GTSNPN, CDR2 SVGIG (reference sequence). The CDR3 is 15 amino acids. The V end lost 3 bases, the J end lost 0 bases, and 15 bases lay between the germline ends. Comment on this clone: Its antigen is currently unknown.

Sequencing used immunoSEQ multiplex PCR; TCRdb keeps in-frame clones, though not all of them. The sample lists about 11,000 clones, 89% seen once, with about 16% in the top ten. This sequence joins TRBV30 and TRBJ2-7; D is possibly TRBD2 (6 bases). The source was PBMCs, collected 100 days after allogeneic stem cell transplant. The sequence derives from an older female patient who had an allogeneic stem cell transplant from an unrelated donor, so the T cells may come from the graft donor. Some clones in this sample may be carry-over from other donors' samples. The CDR3 DNA sequence: TGTGCCTGGAGAGGAGGGACGGGCAACTCCTACGAGCAGTACTTC. Translation gives CAWRGGTGNSYEQYF.